The present entry profiles one T cell receptor beta chain with its context. Its matching antigen is unknown. The sample is drawn from a study of naive CD8 T cells in extremely preterm neonates. Overall study findings and caveats: iChao1 richness was lowest in preterm neonates, significantly versus all ages.

Cord blood came from elective full-term cesareans at about 35-41 weeks without labor or membrane rupture. Pregnancies with fetal demise were excluded. Germline V gene sequence: CDR1 MRHNA, CDR2 SNTAGT. This CDR3 region has 18 residues. Data came from immunoSEQ multiplex PCR; TCRdb stores just in-frame clones and leaves some out. The top ten hold roughly 0.5% of the sample, which has more than 7,000 clones, roughly nine tenths seen once. The receptor's source is a newborn in good health. Sequencing was carried out using naive CD8+ T cells from cord blood. The chain recombines TRBV6-4 with TRBJ2-5, with 11 nucleotides matching TRBD2. The DNA end lines up better with TRBJ2-7; the J call may be wrong. The CDR3 DNA sequence: TGTGCCAGCAGTGACCCGCGAATACTAGCGGGAGTCCTGGACGAGCAGTACTTC. Translation: CASSDPRILAGVLDEQYF.